This T cell receptor beta chain was captured in a study of CD8+ T cells in alopecia areata. In each case, RNA was isolated and then reverse transcribed into cDNA as the sequencing template. Sequencing used immunoSEQ multiplex PCR; TCRdb keeps in-frame clones, though not all of them. Among some 180,000 clones, 56% were seen once, and the ten largest hold roughly 5%. Study results and limitations: It was lesional scalp, especially alopecia totalis/universalis, that showed higher clonality than normal scalp.

The CDR3 extends over 15 amino acids. The ends were cut back, 2 bases at V and 4 bases at J, with 12 bases in the middle. The V gene's germline CDR1 is LNHNV and CDR2 YYDKDF (reference sequence). In the case of this clone: Antigen unknown.

The receptor was derived from a human donor in good health. The V gene is TRBV15, the J gene TRBJ1-5; weak D call: TRBD1 (6 bases). The sample was CD8+ T cells sorted from blood. CDR3 sequence (DNA): TGTGCCACCAGCAGACCCGGGACAACGAATCAGCCCCAGCATTTT. It yields the protein CATSRPGTTNQPQHF.